This is a list of T cell receptor beta chains from one sample in a study of CD8 T cells in Susac syndrome. TCRdb re-called the immunoSEQ multiplex PCR reads with MiXCR, one entry per CDR3 protein. The sample shows roughly 80,000 distinct CDR3 sequences, roughly 94% of them seen only once. Sequencing was carried out using CD8+ T cells from PBMCs. The receptors derive from a human donor in good health. The CDR3 runs from the conserved cysteine through the conserved F or W. D genes are given only for firm matches. Clone size appears in some rows only: once, few, many, or a class for an expanded clone.

length	size	V	D	J	CDR3	DNA
11	-	TRBV9	TRBD2	TRBJ2-1	CASRGSGGQFF	TGTGCCAGCAGAGGGAGCGGGGGGCAGTTCTTC
13	-	TRBV15	-	TRBJ1-1	CATRIQVGTEAFF	TGTGCCACTCGAATACAGGTGGGCACTGAAGCTTTCTTT
14	-	TRBV3-1	-	TRBJ2-3	CASSQVRSTDTQYF	TGTGCCAGCAGCCAAGTTAGGAGCACAGATACGCAGTATTTT
17	-	TRBV24-1	TRBD1	TRBJ2-2	CATSAYGDRENTGELFF	TGTGCCACCAGTGCCTACGGGGACAGGGAGAACACCGGGGAGCTGTTTTTT
15	-	TRBV5-1	TRBD2	TRBJ2-3	CASSFERGGSDTQYF	TGCGCCAGCAGCTTCGAGCGGGGGGGCTCAGATACGCAGTATTTT
13	once	TRBV30	-	TRBJ2-5	CAWSDNSGETQYF	TGTGCCTGGAGCGACAACTCCGGGGAGACCCAGTACTTC
16	once	TRBV29-1	-	TRBJ2-5	CSDTIGVGRDQETQYF	TGCAGCGACACGATAGGAGTTGGGCGGGACCAAGAGACCCAGTACTTC
14	-	TRBV7-9	-	TRBJ2-3	CASSLEAGTDTQYF	TGTGCCAGCAGCTTAGAGGCGGGGACAGATACGCAGTATTTT
13	-	TRBV9	-	TRBJ1-1	CASSVGTGTEAFF	TGTGCCAGCAGCGTCGGGACGGGCACTGAAGCTTTCTTT
16	few	TRBV7-6	TRBD1	TRBJ1-5	CASSLGQGYSNQPQHF	TGTGCCAGCAGCCTCGGACAGGGCTATAGCAATCAGCCCCAGCATTTT
16	-	TRBV4-3	TRBD2	TRBJ2-3	CASSQIGGGLTDTQYF	TGCGCCAGCAGCCAAATCGGCGGGGGGCTCACAGATACGCAGTATTTT
16	-	TRBV2	-	TRBJ2-7	CASSEALGPSSYEQYF	TGTGCCAGCAGTGAAGCGCTCGGGCCTAGCTCCTACGAGCAGTACTTC
15	once	TRBV27	TRBD1	TRBJ1-5	CASSLGTGGTQPQHF	TGTGCCAGCAGTTTAGGGACAGGGGGCACTCAGCCCCAGCATTTT
15	-	TRBV5-4	-	TRBJ2-6	CASSFKGIMANVLTF	TGTGCCAGCAGCTTCAAGGGAATTATGGCCAACGTCCTGACTTTC
14	-	TRBV4-1	-	TRBJ2-1	CASSQVGESDEQFF	TGCGCCAGCAGCCAAGTTGGCGAGTCAGATGAGCAGTTCTTC
15	-	TRBV5-6	-	TRBJ2-2	CASSPYPVQNGELFF	TGTGCCAGCAGCCCTTATCCCGTCCAGAACGGGGAGCTGTTTTTT
17	once	TRBV20-1	-	TRBJ1-5	CSARLDYPRGRDQPQHF	TGCAGTGCTAGGTTGGACTACCCTAGGGGACGGGATCAGCCCCAGCATTTT
12	once	TRBV12-3/TRBV12-4	-	TRBJ2-4	CASSLIRQDQYF	TGTGCCAGCAGTTTAATTCGGCAAGATCAGTACTTC
15	-	TRBV5-6	-	TRBJ2-7	CASSGLRESSYEQYF	TGTGCCAGCAGCGGATTGCGGGAAAGCTCCTACGAGCAGTACTTC
17	-	TRBV9	TRBD1	TRBJ1-1	CASSVAGSDRATTEAFF	TGTGCCAGCAGCGTAGCAGGGTCGGACAGGGCTACCACTGAAGCTTTCTTT